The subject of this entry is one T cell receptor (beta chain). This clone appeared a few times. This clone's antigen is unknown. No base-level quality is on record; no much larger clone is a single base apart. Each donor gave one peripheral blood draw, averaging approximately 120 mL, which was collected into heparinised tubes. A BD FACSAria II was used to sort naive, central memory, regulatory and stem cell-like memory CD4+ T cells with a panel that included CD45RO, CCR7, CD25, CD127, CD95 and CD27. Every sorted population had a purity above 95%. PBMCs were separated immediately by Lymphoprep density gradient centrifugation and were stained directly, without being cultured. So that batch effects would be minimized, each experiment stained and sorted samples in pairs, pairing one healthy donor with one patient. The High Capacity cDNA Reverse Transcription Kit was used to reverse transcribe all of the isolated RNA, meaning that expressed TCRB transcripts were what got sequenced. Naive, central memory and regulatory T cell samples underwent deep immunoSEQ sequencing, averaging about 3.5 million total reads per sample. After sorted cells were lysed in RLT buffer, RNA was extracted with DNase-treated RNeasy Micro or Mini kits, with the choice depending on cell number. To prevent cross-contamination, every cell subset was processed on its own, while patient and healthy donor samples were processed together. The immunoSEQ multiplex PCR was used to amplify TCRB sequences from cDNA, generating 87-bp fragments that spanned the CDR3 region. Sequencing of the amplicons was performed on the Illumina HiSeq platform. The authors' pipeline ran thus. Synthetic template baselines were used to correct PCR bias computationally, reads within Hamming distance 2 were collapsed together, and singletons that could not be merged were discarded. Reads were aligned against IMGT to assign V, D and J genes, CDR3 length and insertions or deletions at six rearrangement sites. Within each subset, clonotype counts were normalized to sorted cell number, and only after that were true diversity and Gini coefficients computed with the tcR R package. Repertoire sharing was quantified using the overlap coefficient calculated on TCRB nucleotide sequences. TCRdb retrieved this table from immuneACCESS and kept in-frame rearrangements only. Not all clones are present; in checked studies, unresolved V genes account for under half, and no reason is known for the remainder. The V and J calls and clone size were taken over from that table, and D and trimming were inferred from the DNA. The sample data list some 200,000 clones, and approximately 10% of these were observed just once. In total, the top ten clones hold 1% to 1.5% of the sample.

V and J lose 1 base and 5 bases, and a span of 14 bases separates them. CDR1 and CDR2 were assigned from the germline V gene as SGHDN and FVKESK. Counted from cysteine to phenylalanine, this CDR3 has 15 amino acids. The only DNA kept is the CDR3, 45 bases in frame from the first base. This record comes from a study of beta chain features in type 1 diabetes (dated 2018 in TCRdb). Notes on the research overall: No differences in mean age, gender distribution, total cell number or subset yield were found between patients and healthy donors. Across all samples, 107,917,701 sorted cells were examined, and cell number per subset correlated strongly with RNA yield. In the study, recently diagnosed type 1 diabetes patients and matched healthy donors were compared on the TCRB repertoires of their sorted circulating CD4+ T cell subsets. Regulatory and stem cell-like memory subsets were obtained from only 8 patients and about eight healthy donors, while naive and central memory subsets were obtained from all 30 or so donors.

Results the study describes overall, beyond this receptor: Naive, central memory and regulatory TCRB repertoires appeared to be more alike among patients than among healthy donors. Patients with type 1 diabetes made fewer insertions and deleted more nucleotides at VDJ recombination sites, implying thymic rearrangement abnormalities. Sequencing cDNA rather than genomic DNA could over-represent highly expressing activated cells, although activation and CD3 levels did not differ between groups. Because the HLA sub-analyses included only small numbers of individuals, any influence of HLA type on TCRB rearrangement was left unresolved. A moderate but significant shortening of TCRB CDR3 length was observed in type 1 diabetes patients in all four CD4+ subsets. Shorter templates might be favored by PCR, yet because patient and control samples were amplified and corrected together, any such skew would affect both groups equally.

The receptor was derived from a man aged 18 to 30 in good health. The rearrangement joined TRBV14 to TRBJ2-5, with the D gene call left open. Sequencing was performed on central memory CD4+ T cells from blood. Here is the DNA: TGTGCCAGCAGCCAAGGAGGCCGAGGCTTGGAGACCCAGTACTTC. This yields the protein CASSQGGRGLETQYF.